This T cell receptor beta chain came from a study of blood T cell repertoires in COVID-19. In regard to this clone: This CDR3 is also generated by other DNA sequences in the sample.

Sequenced by immunoSEQ multiplex PCR; TCRdb stores in-frame clones only, minus some. The repertoire includes about 440,000 clones, approximately 89% of them detected once, and about 12% sits in the top ten. Trimming left V 5 bases short and J 1 base short, with 11 bases between. There are 14 residues in the CDR3. Germline V gene data show CDR1 as SGHAT and CDR2 as FQNNGV. Patients of the Seattle cohort, enrolled during active infection, were followed longitudinally. V gene TRBV11-2 combines with J gene TRBJ1-1, with a tentative D call TRBD1 (5 bases). This receptor was obtained from a woman in her forties or fifties with COVID-19, enrolled during active disease. The sequencing sample was made of peripheral blood. The CDR3 sequence is CASSPTTGNTEAFF. The CDR3 DNA reads as TGTGCCAGCAGCCCAACCACAGGGAACACTGAAGCTTTCTTT.